The 12 T cell receptor beta chains given below trace back to one sample, sequenced in a study of cytomegalovirus exposure and HLA in healthy donors. The PCR used 60 Vbeta and 13 Jbeta primers. Sequencing was performed with immunoSEQ multiplex PCR; in TCRdb, only in-frame clones are kept and a portion is missing. This table holds fewer than 200,000 clones, about 85% found once. The sample was PBMCs. These receptors were collected from a man aged 25 to 45 in good health and CMV-seropositive.

V gene TRBV5-6 combines with J gene TRBJ1-2, with 9 bases fitting TRBD1. Trimming cost V 3 bases and J 3 bases; bases outside gene matches: 6. Germline CDR1 and CDR2: SGHDT and YYEEEE. The CDR3 is 15 amino acids. CDR3 in amino acids: CASSWTGENDYGYTF. CDR3 bases: TGTGCCAGCAGCTGGACAGGGGAGAATGACTATGGCTACACCTTC.

V gene TRBV19 combines with J gene TRBJ2-1; 7 bases map to TRBD2. The CDR3 is 14 amino acids. The germline V gene has CDR1 LNHDA and CDR2 SQIVND (reference sequence). J was trimmed by 7 bases and V by 1 base; bases with no gene match: 4. CDR3 DNA: TGTGCCAGTAGTATAGGGGAGGGACTTAATGAGCAGTTCTTC. Protein sequence: CASSIGEGLNEQFF.

On this clone: One end of the junction does not line up with germline, which may come from a read error. The rearrangement joins TRBV29-1 to TRBJ2-3; D may be TRBD1 (5 bases). CDR1 SQVTM and CDR2 ANQGSEA come from the germline V gene. This CDR3 is 10 amino acids long. DNA for the CDR3: TGCAGCGTTGAAGGGGGCTCGGCTGATTTT. Translating it yields CSVEGGSADF.

CDR3 sequence reads: CASSLHPRPTSKIPTDTQYF. The CDR3 coding sequence is TGTGCCAGCAGCCTACATCCCCGACCCACTAGTAAAATACCCACAGATACGCAGTATTTT. The chain has TRBV7-6 and TRBJ2-3; the D gene is possibly TRBD2 (5 bases). This CDR3 is 20 amino acids long. CDR1 SGHVS and CDR2 FNYEAQ come from the germline V gene. V was cut by 5 bases and J by 2 bases, with 29 bases left in between.

The V gene is TRBV4-3, the J gene TRBJ2-2; D is perhaps TRBD2 (5 bases). The CDR3 contains 17 residues. The germline V gene encodes CDR1 LGHNA and CDR2 YSLEER. The germline V and J ends were trimmed by 3 bases and 0 bases, with 14 bases remaining between them. The CDR3 DNA reads as TGCGCCAGCAGCCACGGGTGGGTAGCGACGAACACCGGGGAGCTGTTTTTT. Its protein product is CASSHGWVATNTGELFF.

The chain employs TRBV7-3 and TRBJ2-1, with D possibly being TRBD1 (5 bases). CDR1 is SGHTA and CDR2 is FQGTGA in the germline V gene. Trimming stripped 4 bases from V and 0 bases from J, with 7 bases between. The CDR3 runs to 14 residues. CDR3 coding DNA: TGTGCCAGCAGCTCCCAGGGCTCCTACAATGAGCAGTTCTTC. Protein sequence: CASSSQGSYNEQFF.

This rearrangement joins TRBV7-9 to TRBJ2-6; D unclear. Germline assignment: CDR1 SEHNR and CDR2 FQNEAQ (reference sequence). The CDR3 has 14 amino acids. The V gene lost 10 bases and the J gene lost 2 bases, with 12 bases spanning the gap. CDR3 DNA sequence: TGTGCCACCCCCCTAGGCACTGGGGCCAACGTCCTGACTTTC. It translates to CATPLGTGANVLTF.

The chain links TRBV2 to TRBJ2-1; 15 nucleotides agree with TRBD2. The CDR3 has 24 residues. Germline CDR1 and CDR2: SNHLY and FYNNEI. With 0 bases clipped from V and 0 bases from J, the junction kept 18 bases outside the gene matches. The CDR3 DNA is TGTGCCAGCAGTGAAGCGGCCGGGACTAGCGGGAGGCGGTCCCCGTTTCTCTCCTACAATGAGCAGTTCTTC. Translated, it gives CASSEAAGTSGRRSPFLSYNEQFF.

The chain has TRBV7-2 and TRBJ1-2; maybe TRBD1 (6 bases). Germline V gene sequence: CDR1 SGHTA, CDR2 FQGNSA. The CDR3 extends over 13 amino acids. V was pared by 5 bases and J by 2 bases, with 9 bases between. The CDR3 here is CASSTDRNYGYTF. In DNA, the CDR3 is TGTGCCAGCAGCACGGACAGAAACTATGGCTACACCTTC.

The chain uses TRBV7-2 and TRBJ2-2, with D hard to call. With 0 bases removed from V and 1 base from J, the gap between germline ends came to 3 bases. Germline CDR1 SGHTA, CDR2 FQGNSA. The CDR3 runs to 14 residues. The CDR3 bases are TGTGCCAGCAGCTTAGCCGGGAACACCGGGGAGCTGTTTTTT. This translates into CASSLAGNTGELFF.

This clone was counted a single time. One end of the junction varies from germline; a read error may be responsible. The chain couples TRBV7-9 to TRBJ2-3; TRBD2 matches at 9 bases. Germline-derived CDR1 and CDR2 are SEHNR and FQNEAQ (reference sequence). The CDR3 totals 18 residues. This CDR3 is CSSSPRGAGGMSTDTQYF. Here the CDR3 DNA reads TGTTCCAGCAGCCCCCGGGGTGCGGGAGGGATGAGCACAGATACGCAGTATTTT.

The chain carries TRBV6-5 and TRBJ2-7, with D maybe TRBD2 (5 bases). The CDR3 has 13 residues. The V gene's germline CDR1 is MNHEY and CDR2 SVGAGI. The V gene lost 4 bases and the J gene lost 3 bases, with 10 bases spanning the gap. CDR3 coding DNA: TGTGCCAGCAGTTTCGGGGATTACTACGAGCAGTACTTC. It yields the protein CASSFGDYYEQYF.